These 4 T cell receptor beta chains came from one sample sequenced in a study of control samples from healthy donors and cancer patients. TCRdb's table, derived via immunoSEQ multiplex PCR, lists solely in-frame clones and lacks some. The top ten hold 1.6% of the sample, which has over 45,000 clones, roughly 90% seen once. Material: PBMCs. The receptors come from a man between 40 and 49 years old with colorectal cancer.

The chain has TRBV9 and TRBJ1-6; 11 nucleotides align to TRBD1. Germline-derived CDR1 and CDR2 are SGDLS and YYNGEE. Unmatched junction bases numbered 8, after V lost 3 bases and J lost 9 bases. The CDR3 spans 16 residues. CDR3 sequence: CASSERIGQGASPLHF. As DNA, the CDR3 is TGTGCCAGCAGCGAGAGAATAGGACAGGGGGCTTCACCCCTCCACTTT. Full variable domain (missing parts from reference TRBV9 and TRBJ1-6): DSGVTQTPKHLITATGQRVTLRCSPRSGDLSVYWYQQSLDQGLQFLIQYYNGEERAKGNILERFSAQQFPDLHSELNLSSLELGDSALYFCASSERIGQGASPLHFGNGTRLTVT.

The chain uses TRBV24-1 and TRBJ2-7; the D is unclear. Germline CDR1 is KGHDR and CDR2 is SFDVKD. V was shortened by 10 bases and J by 1 base, with 13 bases between the two germline ends. The CDR3 has 13 amino acids. CDR3 in DNA: TGTGCCACGTCGGACGGATCTTCCTACGAGCAGTACTTC. Protein product: CATSDGSSYEQYF.

This clone came up a few times. The chain carries TRBV21-1 and TRBJ1-5. TRBV21-1 counts as a pseudogene. CDR3 length equals 16 residues. The CDR3 DNA reads as TGTGCCAGCAGCAAAAAGCTCCAGTATAGCAATCAGCCCCAGCATTTT. Translation gives CASSKKLQYSNQPQHF.

The rearrangement links TRBV11-2 to TRBJ2-4; 8 nucleotides agree with TRBD1. The CDR3 consists of 18 residues. Germline V gives CDR1 SGHAT, CDR2 FQNNGV. V was clipped by 5 bases and J by 5 bases; unmatched bases: 17. The CDR3 coding sequence is TGTGCCAGCAGCCACGTGGTCCTTATACAGGGGGAAGAAAACATTCAGTACTTC. Its translation is CASSHVVLIQGEENIQYF.